The present entry profiles one T cell receptor beta chain with its context. Other nucleotide sequences from this sample produce the same CDR3. Trimming took 5 bases from V and 4 from J, leaving 11 bases between them. Germline CDR1 and CDR2: MDHEN and SYDVKM. CDR3 length equals 13 residues. Repertoires were generated with immunoSEQ multiplex PCR, while TCRdb's copy carries only in-frame clones and drops some. The sample holds under 75,000 clones, 90% seen once. The data derive from a study of control samples from healthy donors and cancer patients. The gene calls are TRBV28 and TRBJ1-2, with unresolved D. The receptor comes from a woman aged 45 to 65 with colorectal cancer. Sequences were obtained from PBMCs. DNA of the CDR3: TGTGCCAGCAGTCTATCCGTCTCCTATGGCTACACCTTC. This codes for CASSLSVSYGYTF.